The 3 T cell receptor beta chains below were found in one sample sequenced in a study of T-cell reconstitution after alpha-beta-depleted transplantation in children. Unique molecular identifiers featured in how the TCRbeta library was prepared. From the PCR reads, TCRdb called clonotypes with MiXCR, one entry per CDR3 protein. The data show more than 400,000 distinct CDR3 sequences, with approximately 42% seen just once and 25% to 30% held by the top ten. This material consisted of PBMCs, taken before TCRalphabeta/CD19-depleted stem cell transplant. These receptors came from a girl aged 2-9 years with aplastic anemia, due to receive a stem cell transplant.

The rearrangement links TRBV15 to TRBJ2-1; tentatively, D is TRBD2 (7 bases). Per germline, CDR1 LNHNV and CDR2 YYDKDF (reference sequence). The CDR3 contains 15 residues. This CDR3 reads CAHGGGGSSYNEQFF. DNA for the CDR3: TGTGCTCACGGAGGGGGGGGCAGCTCCTACAATGAGCAGTTCTTC.

The table lists this clonotype with a few counts. This chain connects TRBV6-5 to TRBJ2-3, with D unclear. Germline assignment: CDR1 MNHEY and CDR2 SVGAGI. The CDR3 loop spans 13 amino acids. Deletions cut 4 bases from V and 5 bases from J, with 10 bases between. CDR3 bases: TGTGCCAGCAGTTTCCACTCACGAGATACGCAGTATTTT. As protein: CASSFHSRDTQYF.

The chain couples TRBV3-1 to TRBJ2-7; 8 nucleotides align to TRBD2. V was clipped by 10 bases and J by 2 bases; unmatched bases: 19. The CDR3 is 17 amino acids. CDR1 is LGHDT and CDR2 is YNNKEL in the germline V gene (reference sequence). The CDR3 coding sequence is TGTGCCACCTGCCAACACGCCGGGGGGACTAGAACCTACGAGCAGTACTTC. Translated, it gives CATCQHAGGTRTYEQYF.